The 16 T cell receptor beta chains presented below share a single source sample, sequenced in a study of blood T cells in healthy people across ages. Combining a sample-barcoded 5' primer with a J-beta primer mix, a second PCR ran for roughly 7 to 11 cycles. MiXCR was run by TCRdb on the 5' RACE reads, yielding one entry per CDR3 protein. The table lists approximately 2,000,000 distinct CDR3 sequences, about two fifths of them singletons. Sequenced input: blood. The receptors derive from a human donor in good health.

About this clonotype: Given a much more abundant clone one base away, this may be a read error. This chain connects TRBV27 to TRBJ2-3, with TRBD2 identical over 12 bases. The CDR3 is made up of 16 amino acids. The V gene end was trimmed by 5 bases and the J gene end by 5 bases; junction bases not matched to a gene: 8. The germline V gene encodes CDR1 MNHEY and CDR2 SMNVEV (reference sequence). CDR3 DNA: TGTGCCAGCAGTCCCCTACTAGCGGGGGGAGGAGATACGCAGTATTTT. This gives the protein CASSPLLAGGGDTQYF.

V gene TRBV19 combines with J gene TRBJ1-2, with 11 positions matching TRBD1. Germline V CDR1 and CDR2: LNHDA, SQIVND (reference sequence). The V gene end was trimmed by 11 bases and the J gene end by 3 bases; junction bases not matched to a gene: 11. This CDR3 has 15 residues. The CDR3 coding sequence is TGTGCCTCTCGAAGGACAGGGGGCGTCGACTATGGCTACACCTTC. Translation gives CASRRTGGVDYGYTF.

V gene TRBV7-6 combines with J gene TRBJ2-2; 7 bases are a match to TRBD2. CDR1 and CDR2 from the germline V gene are SGHVS and FNYEAQ. This CDR3 comprises 16 residues. J was trimmed by 1 base and V by 1 base; bases with no gene match: 3. DNA of the CDR3: TGTGCCAGCAGCTTAGGGCGGGGGATGAACACCGGGGAGCTGTTTTTT. This sequence encodes CASSLGRGMNTGELFF.

The chain recombines TRBV29-1 with TRBJ2-3, with TRBD2 matching 11 bases. The V gene end was trimmed by 7 bases and the J gene end by 6 bases; junction bases not matched to a gene: 9. The CDR3 consists of 14 residues. Germline V gives CDR1 SQVTM, CDR2 ANQGSEA. CDR3 amino acids: CSAVAGGLVDTQYF. CDR3 in DNA: TGCAGCGCGGTAGCGGGGGGGCTGGTCGATACGCAGTATTTT.

Points on this clonotype: This likely stems from a read error, as it lies one base from a far larger clone. The chain is built from TRBV6-2 or TRBV6-3 and TRBJ1-2, with 7 positions matching TRBD1. The germline V gene has CDR1 MNHEY and CDR2 SVGEGT. After removal of 8 bases from V and 3 bases from J, the junction contained 6 bases not matched to a gene. The CDR3 has 13 residues. CDR3 bases: TGTGCCAGCGGCCCCGACAGGGACTATGGCTACACCTTC. This codes for CASGPDRDYGYTF.

Only a few counts were recorded for this clonotype. This chain uses TRBV12-3 or TRBV12-4 with TRBJ2-1, with 9 bases aligning to TRBD1. The CDR3 spans 14 residues. Trimming cost V 5 bases and J 8 bases; bases outside gene matches: 7. The CDR3 is CASSRLQGAHEQFF. The CDR3, as DNA: TGTGCCAGCAGTCGTCTACAGGGGGCACATGAGCAGTTCTTC.

The CDR3 protein is CASSYGTYGLEQYF. As DNA, the CDR3 is TGTGCCAGCAGTTACGGGACGTACGGTCTGGAGCAGTACTTC. This chain links TRBV12-3 or TRBV12-4 with TRBJ2-7, with D possibly being TRBD1 or TRBD2 (5 bases each). With 4 bases removed from V and 7 bases from J, the gap between germline ends came to 17 bases. The CDR3 has 14 amino acids.

This clonotype has only a few counts. The genes are TRBV5-1 and TRBJ2-3, with D possibly matching TRBD2 (5 bases). The CDR3 runs to 16 residues. In germline, CDR1 is SGHRS, CDR2 YFSETQ. V was pared by 5 bases and J by 1 base, with 17 bases between. In DNA form, the CDR3 reads TGCGCCAGCAGTGTTACCGCGGGTGGAGGCACAGATACGCAGTATTTT. Protein sequence: CASSVTAGGGTDTQYF. The entire variable domain, with the rest obtained from reference TRBV5-1 and TRBJ2-3, is as follows: KAGVTQTPRYLIKTRGQQVTLSCSPISGHRSVSWYQQTPGQGLQFLFEYFSETQRNKGNFPGRFSGRQFSNSRSEMNVSTLELGDSALYLCASSVTAGGGTDTQYFGPGTRLTVL.

The chain uses TRBV7-9 and TRBJ2-1; TRBD2 matches 11 bases. V lost 6 bases and J lost 6; bases outside the gene matches: 7. Germline V gene lookup returns CDR1 SEHNR and CDR2 FQNEAQ (reference sequence). This CDR3 is 15 amino acids long. In nucleotides, the CDR3 is TGTGCCAGCAGTCCTAGCGGGGGGAGTGGCAATGAGCAGTTCTTC. Its translation is CASSPSGGSGNEQFF.

This clonotype has a handful of counts. The CDR3 region is CASSLGENYEQYF. CDR3 DNA sequence: TGTGCCAGCAGCTTAGGGGAGAACTACGAGCAGTACTTC. The chain is built from TRBV7-6 and TRBJ2-7, with a possible D match to TRBD2 (5 bases). The V and J ends lost 1 base and 3 bases respectively, with 7 bases between them. The CDR3 runs 13 residues. Per germline, CDR1 SGHVS and CDR2 FNYEAQ. Complete variable domain (other parts from reference TRBV7-6 and TRBJ2-7): GAGVSQSPRYKVTKRGQDVALRCDPISGHVSLYWYRQALGQGPEFLTYFNYEAQQDKSGLPNDRFSAERPEGSISTLTIQRTEQRDSAMYRCASSLGENYEQYFGPGTRLTVT.

The chain recombines TRBV11-2 with TRBJ2-7, with D hard to call. The V gene's germline CDR1 is SGHAT and CDR2 FQNNGV. The V and J ends lost 4 bases and 7 bases respectively, with 17 bases between them. The CDR3 consists of 14 residues. The CDR3 DNA follows: TGTGCCAGCAGCTCCGGACCCGGCTACAGTGAGCAGTACTTC. Translating gives CASSSGPGYSEQYF.

This clonotype turned up a few times. The CDR3 sequence is CASSLPTPGFPPYNEQFF. The CDR3 DNA reads TGTGCCAGCAGTTTACCGACTCCCGGGTTCCCCCCCTACAATGAGCAGTTCTTC. The V gene is TRBV12-3 or TRBV12-4, the J gene TRBJ2-1, with no clear D. This CDR3 region has 18 residues. Trimming left V 2 bases short and J 2 bases short, with 19 bases between.

This clonotype was recorded a few times. The CDR3 loop reads CATSDPGGTEAFF. The CDR3 DNA reads as TGTGCCACCAGTGATCCGGGGGGCACTGAAGCTTTCTTT. The gene calls are TRBV24-1 and TRBJ1-1, with D possibly TRBD1 on 5 matching bases. Germline CDR1 is KGHDR and CDR2 is SFDVKD. V was shortened by 3 bases and J by 4 bases, with 8 bases between the two germline ends. This CDR3 has 13 residues.

The rearrangement uses TRBV6-2 or TRBV6-3 and TRBJ1-4; no definite D call. This CDR3 has 15 amino acids. Germline V gene sequence: CDR1 MNHEY, CDR2 SVGEGT. The V gene lost 5 bases and the J gene lost 7 bases, with 17 bases spanning the gap. This chain's CDR3 is CASSDPRRGIEKLFF. Written as DNA, the CDR3 is TGTGCCAGCAGTGACCCAAGAAGAGGAATTGAAAAACTGTTTTTT.

V and J are TRBV11-3 and TRBJ2-1; tentative D call: TRBD2 (6 bases). Trimming removed 1 base at V and 5 bases at J, with 21 bases between. The CDR3 length is 18 residues. The germline V gene has CDR1 SGHNT and CDR2 YENEEA. The CDR3: CASSLGVGGVEEDNEQFF. DNA for the CDR3: TGTGCCAGCAGCTTAGGTGTCGGCGGGGTGGAGGAGGACAATGAGCAGTTCTTC.

About this clonotype itself: At one of its ends the junction is not consistent with the germline gene, which may arise from a read error. The chain carries TRBV3-1 and TRBJ2-7, with TRBD2 as a possible D gene (5 bases). CDR3 length: 15 amino acids. From germline, CDR1 is LGHDT and CDR2 YNNKEL (reference sequence). The CDR3 here is CATSRVSGFAYEQYF. The DNA for the CDR3 is TGTGCCACCAGCAGAGTTTCGGGGTTCGCCTACGAGCAGTACTTC.